This T cell receptor (beta chain) was recovered during a study of graft-versus-host responses after intestinal transplantation. The data were produced by immunoSEQ multiplex PCR, yet TCRdb's version contains in-frame clones alone and is incomplete. The sample consists of fewer than 90,000 clones, over 90% of them appearing once. To note about this clone: Antigen unknown.

Germline V lookup: CDR1 SEHNR, CDR2 FQNEAQ (reference sequence). The V and J ends lost 11 bases and 4 bases, in that order; junction bases with no gene match: 9. This CDR3 contains 13 residues. Notes on the study in general: In patients with graft-donor T cell macrochimerism, allograft graft-versus-host to host-versus-graft clonal ratios were high. Recipient bone marrow held GvH clones, some seen earlier in ileum or blood.

The sequence was obtained from a human donor who was the organ donor for an intestinal transplant. V and J are TRBV7-9 and TRBJ1-2, with 8 bases matching TRBD1. The sample consisted of unstimulated CD4+ T cells sorted from spleen or lymph node cells, taken before transplant. CDR3 in amino acids: CAWPIQGAYGYTF. The CDR3 DNA reads as TGTGCCTGGCCAATCCAGGGGGCCTATGGCTACACCTTC.